The clone carrying this TCR beta chain has a handful of counts. An end of the junction does not agree with germline; a read error may underlie this. Germline V CDR1 and CDR2: SNHLY, FYNNEI. The CDR3 covers 16 residues. These data come from a study of early T cells in non-severe SARS-CoV-2 infection. At the level of the study: Sequencing of bulk RNA from unsorted whole blood was done, without chain pairing.

Unique molecular identifier tags were affixed to discrete cDNA molecules. One entry per CDR3 protein, called by TCRdb with MiXCR from the 5' RACE reads. The data hold roughly 50,000 distinct CDR3 sequences, with around 8% observed a single time. The source material was whole blood. The chain couples TRBV2 to TRBJ1-3, with D possibly matching TRBD1 (6 bases). The TCR sequence derives from an adult who was a healthcare worker with PCR-confirmed SARS-CoV-2 infection or an uninfected control (not recorded which). The CDR3 region is CASSETGYLSENTIYF. The DNA of the CDR3 is TGTGCCAGCAGTGAGACAGGCTACCTCTCTGAAAACACCATATATTTT.